This T cell receptor beta chain was recovered during a study of OX40 agonist ivuxolimab in advanced cancers. As for the study in general: Every 2 weeks, patients got intravenous ivuxolimab at one of six dose levels (0.01-10 mg/kg).

V lost 3 bases to trimming and J lost 6 bases, with 13 bases between them. CDR1 SGHNT and CDR2 YYREEE come from the germline V gene (reference sequence). CDR3 length: 15 residues. The data were produced by immunoSEQ multiplex PCR, yet TCRdb's version contains in-frame clones alone and is incomplete. This table has fewer than 90,000 clones, about nine tenths appearing once. Sequenced here: CD4+ or CD8+ T cells sorted from blood, sampled in a trial of the OX40 agonist ivuxolimab. The chain links TRBV5-4 to TRBJ1-6, with TRBD1 as a possible D gene (5 bases). This receptor was obtained from an adult with an advanced solid tumor such as melanoma, head and neck, liver or kidney cancer. CDR3: CASSSRQGGNSPLHF. The CDR3 DNA reads TGTGCCAGCAGCTCCCGGCAGGGCGGTAATTCACCCCTCCACTTT.